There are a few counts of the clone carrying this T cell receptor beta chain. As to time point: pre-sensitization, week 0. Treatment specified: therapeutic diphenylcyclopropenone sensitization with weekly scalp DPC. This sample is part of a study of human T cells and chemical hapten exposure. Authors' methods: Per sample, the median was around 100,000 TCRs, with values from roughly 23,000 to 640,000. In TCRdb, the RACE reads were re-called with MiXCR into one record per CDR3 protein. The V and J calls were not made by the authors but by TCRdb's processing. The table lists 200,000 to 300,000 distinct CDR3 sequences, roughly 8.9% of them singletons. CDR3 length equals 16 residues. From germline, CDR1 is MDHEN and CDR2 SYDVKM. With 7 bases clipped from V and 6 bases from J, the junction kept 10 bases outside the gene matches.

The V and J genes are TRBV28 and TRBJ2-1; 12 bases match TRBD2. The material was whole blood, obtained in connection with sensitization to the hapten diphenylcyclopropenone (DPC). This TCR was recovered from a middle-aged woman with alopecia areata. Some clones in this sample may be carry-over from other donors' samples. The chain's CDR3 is CASKLPASGRVNEQFF. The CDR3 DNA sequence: TGTGCCAGCAAACTCCCCGCTAGCGGGAGGGTCAATGAGCAGTTCTTC.